This entry lists 17 T cell receptor beta chains sequenced from one sample in a study of T cell repertoires in cytomegalovirus infection. MiXCR was run by TCRdb on the reads, yielding one entry per CDR3 protein. The sample lists 300,000 to 450,000 distinct CDR3 sequences, 15% to 20% occurring once. Source material: PBMCs. The receptors were gathered from a human donor in good health (CMV status not recorded). Some clones in this sample may be carry-over from other donors' samples.

This clonotype was seen a handful of times. This chain joins TRBV25-1 and TRBJ2-1; D not resolved. The CDR3 has 15 residues. V lost 3 bases, J lost 3 bases, and 12 bases lay in between. Per the germline V gene, CDR1 is MGHDK and CDR2 is SYGVNS. The CDR3 is CASSDVFGGYNEQFF. The CDR3 DNA follows: TGTGCCAGCAGTGATGTTTTCGGCGGCTACAATGAGCAGTTCTTC.

The chain couples TRBV12-3 or TRBV12-4 to TRBJ2-1; 14 positions agree with TRBD2. The J segment lost 5 bases and the V segment lost 6 bases, leaving 12 bases of the junction unmatched. The CDR3 contains 18 residues. Here the CDR3 DNA reads TGTGCCAGCAGATCCCCCGGGACTAGCGGGAGAGGGGACAATGAGCAGTTCTTC. Its translation: CASRSPGTSGRGDNEQFF.

This clonotype was picked up one time. A much larger clone lies a single base off, so this may be a read error. The V gene is TRBV7-2, the J gene TRBJ1-1, with 8 bases identical to TRBD1. CDR3 length: 14 residues. Germline assignment: CDR1 SGHTA and CDR2 FQGNSA. The CDR3 nucleotides read TGTGCCAGCTCATCGACAGGGGCTCGGACTGAAGCTTCCTTT. Its protein product is CASSSTGARTEASF.

This clonotype was counted only a few times. The genes are TRBV20-1 and TRBJ1-5, with 7 bases that match TRBD1. The trim removed 5 bases at V and 8 bases at J, leaving 9 bases unmatched. This CDR3 has 13 amino acids. In germline, CDR1 is DFQATT, CDR2 SNEGSKA (reference sequence). The CDR3 region is CSAARQGGEPQHF. The CDR3 DNA reads as TGCAGTGCTGCTAGACAGGGAGGGGAGCCCCAGCATTTT.

This clonotype was observed at least ten times. This chain links TRBV7-2 with TRBJ2-7, with 7 bases that match TRBD2. There are 15 residues in the CDR3. The V and J ends lost 4 bases and 0 bases, in that order; junction bases with no gene match: 6. CDR1 and CDR2 from the germline V gene are SGHTA and FQGNSA. The DNA of the CDR3 is TGTGCCAGCAGCTCAGGACTAGGAAGCTCCTACGAGCAGTACTTC. As protein: CASSSGLGSSYEQYF.

This rearrangement joins TRBV7-9 to TRBJ1-4, with D unresolved. Per the germline V gene, CDR1 is SEHNR and CDR2 is FQNEAQ (reference sequence). The CDR3 consists of 14 residues. Trimming stripped 5 bases from V and 8 bases from J, with 15 bases between. The CDR3 nucleotides read TGTGCCAGCAGCGCAGCAGCGACTGGAGAAAAACTGTTTTTT. This encodes CASSAAATGEKLFF.

This clonotype was observed a handful of times. The gene calls are TRBV6-6 and TRBJ2-7; TRBD2 is a possible D gene (5 bases). CDR3 length: 13 residues. Trimming left V 6 bases short and J 5 bases short, with 14 bases between. Germline CDR1 reads MNHNY; CDR2 reads SVGAGI (reference sequence). The CDR3 coding sequence is TGTGCCAGCAGGTCTCTAGCTTCCCACGAGCAGTACTTC. Residues: CASRSLASHEQYF.

With regard to this clonotype: One end of the junction varies from germline; a read error may be responsible. The chain joins TRBV12-3 or TRBV12-4 to TRBJ2-7; 7 bases align to TRBD1. The CDR3 contains 14 residues. The CDR3 protein is CASSYSTGLYDQYF. The CDR3 nucleotides read TGTGCCAGCAGTTATTCGACAGGGCTGTACGACCAGTACTTC.

This clonotype was seen ten or more times. The V call is TRBV15, the J call TRBJ1-3; D not resolved. This CDR3 is 14 amino acids long. Germline lookup yields CDR1 LNHNV and CDR2 YYDKDF (reference sequence). Trimming left V 8 bases short and J 0 bases short, with 11 bases between. CDR3 sequence reads: CATLDGFSGNTIYF. CDR3 coding DNA: TGTGCCACCCTGGACGGATTCTCTGGAAACACCATATATTTT.

This clonotype was observed a handful of times. V gene TRBV6-6 combines with J gene TRBJ1-5; D is uncertain. The CDR3 loop spans 14 amino acids. The germline CDR1 and CDR2 sequences are MNHNY and SVGAGI (reference sequence). V dropped 6 bases and J dropped 4 bases, with 13 bases sitting between them. CDR3 region: CASRGRVGNQPQHF. The CDR3 DNA reads TGTGCCAGCAGAGGGAGAGTTGGAAATCAGCCCCAGCATTTT.

Ten or more counts support this clonotype. The junction and the germline gene differ at one end; a read error may be behind it. The rearrangement joins TRBV7-9 to TRBJ2-4; D is possibly TRBD1 (5 bases). The CDR3 covers 13 residues. Germline V lookup: CDR1 SEHNR, CDR2 FQNEAQ (reference sequence). The CDR3 DNA reads as TGTGCCAGCAGCGCCGTGGGGCGTGAGTTCGCTTTCTTC. Residues: CASSAVGREFAFF.

This clonotype was seen more than once but under ten times. The chain combines TRBV3-1 with TRBJ2-7, with D possibly being TRBD1 or TRBD2 (5 bases each). CDR3 length: 14 residues. CDR1 is LGHDT and CDR2 is YNNKEL in the germline V gene (reference sequence). The germline V and J ends were trimmed by 1 base and 3 bases, with 10 bases remaining between them. The chain's CDR3 is CASSQGDGYYEQYF. The CDR3 coding sequence is TGTGCCAGCAGCCAAGGGGACGGTTACTACGAGCAGTACTTC.

This sequence joins TRBV18 and TRBJ1-1; D is undetermined. V lost 0 bases to trimming and J lost 7 bases, with 6 bases between them. Germline CDR1 and CDR2: KGHSH and LQKENI. The CDR3 consists of 12 residues. CDR3 nucleotide sequence: TGTGCCAGCTCACCACCAGTACGTGAAGCTTTCTTT. Encoded protein: CASSPPVREAFF.

This clonotype has ten or more counts. The chain has TRBV7-8 and TRBJ2-1; 7 nucleotides match TRBD1. V lost 1 base and J lost 7; bases outside the gene matches: 4. Germline V CDR1 and CDR2: SGHVS, FQNEAQ. CDR3 size: 14 residues. CDR3 sequence reads: CASSLGQGFNEQFF. The CDR3 DNA follows: TGTGCCAGCAGCTTAGGACAGGGCTTTAATGAGCAGTTCTTC.

This clonotype was recorded at least ten times. J is TRBJ1-5 and V is TRBV7-2; D possibly corresponds to TRBD1 (5 bases). The CDR3 totals 13 residues. The V gene lost 4 bases and the J gene lost 7 bases, with 11 bases spanning the gap. Germline-derived CDR1 and CDR2 are SGHTA and FQGNSA. The CDR3 bases are TGTGCCAGCAGCTCCCGTCAGGGCCAGCCCCAGCATTTT. Its protein is CASSSRQGQPQHF.

Here the CDR3 reads CASSTGTSVYTGELFF. CDR3 DNA sequence: TGTGCCAGCAGTACTGGGACTAGCGTTTACACCGGGGAGCTGTTTTTT. The chain couples TRBV7-6 to TRBJ2-2; TRBD2 aligns across 10 bases. J lost 3 bases, V lost 6 bases, and 7 bases had no gene match. The CDR3 has 16 amino acids. Germline loops: CDR1 SGHVS, CDR2 FNYEAQ.

Concerning this clonotype itself: It may be a read error: a sequence one base away is much more abundant. The J gene is TRBJ1-6, the V gene TRBV11-2; the D is unclear. Trimming took 3 bases from V and 3 from J, leaving 15 bases between them. Germline V gene data show CDR1 as SGHAT and CDR2 as FQNNGV. This CDR3 has 17 amino acids. The CDR3 nucleotides read TGTGCCAGCAGCTTGAGAGGCCCTGTATACTATAATTCACCCCTCCACTTT. Its protein product is CASSLRGPVYYNSPLHF.